This T cell receptor (beta chain) stems from a study of cytomegalovirus exposure and HLA in healthy donors. CDR3 length: 13 residues. V was shortened by 3 bases and J by 2 bases, with 8 bases between the two germline ends. Germline V gene lookup returns CDR1 MNHNS and CDR2 SASEGT. The PCR contained 60 Vbeta and 13 Jbeta primers. Using immunoSEQ multiplex PCR, the repertoire was profiled, and TCRdb retains in-frame clones only, with some absent. The sample consists of about 110,000 clones, approximately 83% of them appearing once. The TCR comes from a man aged 18 to 30 in good health and CMV-seronegative. The sequenced material came from PBMCs. The chain has TRBV6-1 and TRBJ2-7; D unclear. The CDR3 DNA reads TGTGCCAGCAGTGAGAACAGACCCTACGAGCAGTACTTC. This gives the protein CASSENRPYEQYF.